The source of this TCR beta chain is a study of vaccination effects on CD4 cells after COVID-19. Study-level information: Post-vaccine sampling occurred a median 72 days after the second dose. Study-wide results and caveats: Infection-derived and vaccine-derived clones contracted markedly late after vaccination. Only a single clone (1 of 255 vaccine-induced clones in healthy vaccinees) cross-reacted with common cold coronaviruses.

This CDR3 is 15 amino acids long. The germline V gene has CDR1 SGDLS and CDR2 YYNGEE. The ends were cut back, 2 bases at V and 6 bases at J, with 12 bases in the middle. With the ViraFEST assay, the study expanded antigen-specific CD4+ T cells using viral peptide pools, then sequenced them. Following a roughly eleven-day culture, CD4+ T cells were purified. Everyone in the study got two shots of either the BNT162b2 or mRNA-1273 vaccine. Half-medium exchanges with IL-2 medium took place on days 3 and 7. Profiling relied on immunoSEQ multiplex PCR, and the TCRdb table lists in-frame clones only, not all of them. The sample records about 27,000 clones, roughly four fifths being singletons. In its sample, this clone was seen once. Its antigen is still unknown.

The V call is TRBV9, the J call TRBJ1-6; D unclear. The material sequenced was CD4+ T cells from PBMCs cultured with HCoV-NL63 spike peptides, taken after COVID-19 vaccination. The TCR comes from a human donor who received a COVID-19 vaccine. Some clones in this sample may be carry-over from other donors' samples. CDR3 nucleotide sequence: TGTGCCAGCAGCGTTCTCGACCAGTCTAATTCACCCCTCCACTTT. The encoded protein is CASSVLDQSNSPLHF. Complete variable domain (other parts from reference TRBV9 and TRBJ1-6): DSGVTQTPKHLITATGQRVTLRCSPRSGDLSVYWYQQSLDQGLQFLIQYYNGEERAKGNILERFSAQQFPDLHSELNLSSLELGDSALYFCASSVLDQSNSPLHFGNGTRLTVT.